Listed here are 27 T cell receptor beta chains from one sample, sequenced in a study of neurological immune-mediated disorders. Each CDR3 protein is one row after TCRdb ran MiXCR on the 5' RACE reads. Here the sample spans 50,000 to 55,000 distinct CDR3 sequences, 10% being singletons. Sequencing was done on a sample of PBMCs. The receptors were sampled from an older man with HTLV-1-associated myelopathy (HAM/TSP).

The rearrangement joins TRBV20-1 to TRBJ2-7; 15 bases fit TRBD2. V gave up 5 bases and J gave up 2 bases; unmatched junction bases: 10. This CDR3 region has 17 residues. The germline V gene has CDR1 DFQATT and CDR2 SNEGSKA (reference sequence). CDR3 loop: CSAYPGLAGGPTYEQYF. The CDR3 nucleotides are TGCAGTGCTTATCCGGGACTAGCGGGAGGCCCTACCTACGAGCAGTACTTC.

This clonotype has a count of ten or more. This chain links TRBV5-1 with TRBJ2-1, with D possibly matching TRBD1 (5 bases). Per the germline V gene, CDR1 is SGHRS and CDR2 is YFSETQ. Trimming removed 1 base from V and 8 bases from J, with 19 bases in between. The CDR3 length is 16 residues. In nucleotides, the CDR3 is TGCGCCAGCAGCTTGAAAGGGGCCAGTTTTGGGGATGAGCAGTTCTTC. Protein sequence: CASSLKGASFGDEQFF.

This clonotype was detected ten times or more. This chain joins TRBV27 and TRBJ2-7; perhaps TRBD1 as D (6 bases). CDR1 is MNHEY, CDR2 SMNVEV, per germline (reference sequence). CDR3 length: 13 amino acids. Trimming left V 3 bases short and J 5 bases short, with 11 bases between. This CDR3 is CASSFQGLDEQYF. CDR3 bases: TGTGCCAGCAGTTTTCAGGGGCTTGACGAGCAGTACTTC.

There are many counts of this clonotype. Here the CDR3 reads CASSFLDQPQHF. CDR3 nucleotide sequence: TGTGCCAGCAGTTTCCTAGATCAGCCCCAGCATTTT. The rearrangement joins TRBV12-3 or TRBV12-4 to TRBJ1-5; D not certain. Trimming pared 3 bases from V and 5 bases from J, leaving 5 bases between. The CDR3 is made up of 12 amino acids.

This clonotype was recorded at least ten times. The genes are TRBV12-3 or TRBV12-4 and TRBJ2-1; 10 positions match TRBD2. J was trimmed by 7 bases and V by 3 bases; bases with no gene match: 18. The CDR3 is 19 amino acids. The CDR3 DNA sequence: TGTGCCAGCAGTTTGTACGTTGGGGCTAGCGGGGGCCCCAAGAATGAGCAGTTCTTC. This encodes CASSLYVGASGGPKNEQFF.

The rearrangement uses TRBV5-1 and TRBJ2-2, with D maybe TRBD2 (6 bases). This CDR3 is 18 amino acids long. V was shortened by 2 bases and J by 0 bases, with 17 bases between the two germline ends. Per germline, CDR1 SGHRS and CDR2 YFSETQ. The CDR3 DNA is TGCGCCAGCAGCTTACCCCTGACGGGAGTATCGAACACCGGGGAGCTGTTTTTT. It translates to CASSLPLTGVSNTGELFF. Combining the CDR3 with reference TRBV5-1 and TRBJ2-2 gives the whole variable domain KAGVTQTPRYLIKTRGQQVTLSCSPISGHRSVSWYQQTPGQGLQFLFEYFSETQRNKGNFPGRFSGRQFSNSRSEMNVSTLELGDSALYLCASSLPLTGVSNTGELFFGEGSRLTVL.

This clonotype was detected ten times or more. The V gene is TRBV5-1, the J gene TRBJ1-1; the D is unclear. The germline V gene encodes CDR1 SGHRS and CDR2 YFSETQ. The V end lost 1 base, the J end lost 8 bases, and 12 bases lay between the germline ends. The CDR3 spans 13 residues. CDR3 protein: CASSLLRVTEAFF. Here the CDR3 DNA reads TGCGCCAGCAGCTTGTTAAGGGTAACGGAAGCTTTCTTT.

This chain joins TRBV18 and TRBJ2-2; the D is unclear. Deletions cut 6 bases from V and 3 bases from J, with 5 bases between. This CDR3 has 12 amino acids. The germline V gene has CDR1 KGHSH and CDR2 LQKENI. Here the CDR3 reads CASSRYTGELFF. The DNA for the CDR3 is TGTGCCAGCTCCCGATACACCGGGGAGCTGTTTTTT.

This clonotype was seen ten or more times. This chain joins TRBV10-3 and TRBJ2-5, with 8 bases that match TRBD1. Germline V lookup: CDR1 ENHRY, CDR2 SYGVKD. The V and J ends lost 8 bases and 4 bases, in that order; junction bases with no gene match: 12. The CDR3 is 15 residues long. CDR3 sequence (DNA): TGTGCCATCGGATCAGGACAGGGCTTCGGAGAGACCCAGTACTTC. Its protein is CAIGSGQGFGETQYF.

Ten or more counts support this clonotype. This chain joins TRBV5-1 and TRBJ2-7; 10 bases agree with TRBD2. V lost 5 bases, J lost 5 bases, and 7 bases stayed unmatched. The CDR3 contains 14 residues. Germline CDR1 reads SGHRS; CDR2 reads YFSETQ. CDR3 residues: CASRASGSVDEQYF. CDR3 bases: TGCGCCAGCAGGGCTAGCGGGAGCGTCGACGAGCAGTACTTC.

This clonotype appeared many times. This chain connects TRBV15 to TRBJ2-7; D not certain. This CDR3 region has 15 residues. V lost 0 bases and J 6 bases, leaving 15 bases between the germline ends. CDR1 is LNHNV, CDR2 YYDKDF, per germline (reference sequence). Written as DNA, the CDR3 is TGTGCCACCAGCAGAGACACAGCCCGATTTGGCGAGCAGTACTTC. This sequence encodes CATSRDTARFGEQYF. The full variable domain, in which reference TRBV15 and TRBJ2-7 provide the parts outside the CDR3, is DAMVIQNPRYQVTQFGKPVTLSCSQTLNHNVMYWYQQKSSQAPKLLFHYYDKDFNNEADTPDNFQSRRPNTSFCFLDIRSPGLGDTAMYLCATSRDTARFGEQYFGPGTRLTVT.

A word on this clonotype: The junction departs from germline at one end; a sequencing error may be responsible. CDR3 sequence: CASNQEGAGHREPFF. The CDR3 region has the DNA TGTGCCAGCAACCAAGAGGGGGCGGGCCACCGGGAGCCGTTTTTT. This chain uses TRBV14 with TRBJ2-2, with D possibly matching TRBD1 (7 bases). Germline values: CDR1 SGHDN, CDR2 FVKESK. This CDR3 region has 15 residues.

This clonotype was recorded many times. The chain combines TRBV12-3 or TRBV12-4 with TRBJ2-5, with D possibly matching TRBD2 (6 bases). The CDR3 loop spans 15 amino acids. The V and J ends lost 6 bases and 2 bases respectively, with 16 bases between them. The CDR3 is CASRPGEIAQETQYF. For the CDR3, the DNA is TGTGCCAGCAGGCCGGGGGAGATCGCTCAAGAGACCCAGTACTTC.

This clonotype was recorded many times. This chain links TRBV5-1 with TRBJ2-3, with 9 bases identical to TRBD1. Germline CDR1 reads SGHRS; CDR2 reads YFSETQ. V gave up 4 bases and J gave up 3 bases; unmatched junction bases: 6. This CDR3 region has 15 residues. CDR3 residues: CASSHTGGETDTQYF. The CDR3 DNA is TGCGCCAGCAGCCACACAGGGGGCGAGACAGATACGCAGTATTTT.

This clonotype is categorized as medium-sized. CDR3 residues: CASSPGGDTGELFF. The CDR3 bases are TGCGCCAGCAGCCCGGGAGGGGACACCGGGGAGCTGTTTTTT. This chain links TRBV5-1 with TRBJ2-2, with 8 bases matching TRBD2. Unmatched junction bases numbered 2, after V lost 4 bases and J lost 3 bases. Germline V lookup: CDR1 SGHRS, CDR2 YFSETQ. This CDR3 has 14 residues.

DNA for the CDR3: TGTGCCAGCTCACCGAAGGGGGCACAAGAGACCCAGTACTTC. Its translation is CASSPKGAQETQYF. V is TRBV18 and J is TRBJ2-5; 7 bases are a match to TRBD1. Losses at the gene ends were 3 bases for V and 2 bases for J; bases not matched to a gene: 3. The CDR3 contains 14 residues. The germline gives CDR1 KGHSH, CDR2 LQKENI.

Regarding this clonotype: An end of the junction does not agree with germline; a read error may underlie this. V is TRBV20-1 and J is TRBJ2-7; 7 bases map to TRBD1. Per germline, CDR1 DFQATT and CDR2 SNEGSKA (reference sequence). This CDR3 spans 14 amino acids. The CDR3 DNA reads TGCAGTCCCCTCTTTATGGGGACAGCCTACGCGCAGTACTTC. Translation: CSPLFMGTAYAQYF.

Comment on this clonotype: A much bigger clone sits one base away, suggesting this may be a read error. The rearrangement joins TRBV29-1 to TRBJ2-7; the D gene is possibly TRBD1 (6 bases). The CDR3 extends over 11 amino acids. V gave up 4 bases and J gave up 8 bases, with 12 bases separating them. Germline V gives CDR1 SQVTM, CDR2 ANQGSEA. CDR3 sequence (DNA): TGCAGCGTTGCCGGGACATGGAAGCAGTACTTC. Its translation: CSVAGTWKQYF.

At least ten counts were recorded for this clonotype. V usage is TRBV7-2 and J usage is TRBJ1-6; D possibly corresponds to TRBD1 (5 bases). This CDR3 has 15 residues. The V and J ends lost 2 bases and 9 bases respectively, with 14 bases between them. Germline CDR1 SGHTA, CDR2 FQGNSA. CDR3 bases: TGTGCCAGCAGCTTAATGTCAGGGAGTAGTTCACCCCTCCACTTT. This sequence encodes CASSLMSGSSSPLHF.

A remark on this clonotype: Without the conserved terminal phenylalanine or tryptophan, this CDR3 likely stems from a read error. The genes are TRBV12-3 or TRBV12-4 and TRBJ2-1; D may be TRBD1 (6 bases). CDR3 length: 15 residues. The ends were cut back, 7 bases at V and 0 bases at J, with 13 bases in the middle. CDR3 sequence: CASTLDRGSYNEQFL. Here the CDR3 DNA reads TGTGCCAGCACCCTGGACAGAGGCTCCTACAATGAGCAGTTCCTT.

This clonotype has a count of ten or more. This chain uses TRBV6-4 with TRBJ2-7; D perhaps matches TRBD2 (5 bases). CDR1 and CDR2 (germline): MRHNA, SNTAGT. This CDR3 has 14 amino acids. Trimming cost V 5 bases and J 1 base, with 12 bases left between them. The CDR3 DNA sequence: TGTGCCAGCAGTATGGAGGTCGGGTCCTACGAGCAGTACTTC. Translating it yields CASSMEVGSYEQYF.

In its sample, this clonotype is medium-sized. V and J are TRBV5-1 and TRBJ2-3, with a possible D match to TRBD1 (5 bases). CDR3 length: 15 amino acids. V shed 3 bases and J shed 0 bases, with 11 bases lying between them. From germline, CDR1 is SGHRS and CDR2 YFSETQ. CDR3 sequence: CASSSRTPSTDTQYF. As DNA, the CDR3 is TGCGCCAGCAGCTCCCGGACACCTAGCACAGATACGCAGTATTTT.

This clonotype was seen many times. The rearrangement joins TRBV4-3 to TRBJ1-6; the match to TRBD1 covers 9 bases. Germline lookup yields CDR1 LGHNA and CDR2 YSLEER. The V segment lost 1 base and the J segment 9 bases; nucleotides outside the gene matches: 4. The CDR3 sequence is 15 residues long. CDR3 in DNA: TGCGCCAGCAGCCAAGTGGACAGGGGTAGTTCACCCCTCCACTTT. It yields the protein CASSQVDRGSSPLHF.

This clonotype was seen repeatedly, ten times or more. The CDR3 DNA is TGTGCCAGCAGTTTCCGGATGTCCGGTAGCACAGATACGCAGTATTTT. This encodes CASSFRMSGSTDTQYF. The chain is built from TRBV28 and TRBJ2-3; D uncertain. Germline assignment: CDR1 MDHEN and CDR2 SYDVKM. The CDR3 loop spans 16 amino acids. V was cut by 3 bases and J by 0 bases, with 13 bases left in between. Looking up the rest from reference TRBV28 and TRBJ2-3 gives the full variable domain: DVKVTQSSRYLVKRTGEKVFLECVQDMDHENMFWYRQDPGLGLRLIYFSYDVKMKEKGDIPEGYSVSREKKERFSLILESASTNQTSMYLCASSFRMSGSTDTQYFGPGTRLTVL.

There are many counts of this clonotype. The chain carries TRBV21-1 and TRBJ2-3; the table calls TRBD2, which could not be checked here. TRBV21-1 is shown as a pseudogene. The CDR3 is 13 amino acids. The CDR3 here is CASSLRGTDTQYF. As DNA, the CDR3 is TGTGCCAGCAGCTTGCGGGGCACAGATACGCAGTATTTT.

This rearrangement joins TRBV6-6 to TRBJ2-5, with 10 bases matching TRBD2. Trimming cost V 9 bases and J 7 bases; bases outside gene matches: 8. Looked up from germline, CDR1 is MNHNY and CDR2 is SVGAGI (reference sequence). The CDR3 spans 13 residues. The CDR3 DNA is TGTGCCAGTAGCGGGGGGCCGGGTTGGACCCAGTACTTC. Translated, it gives CASSGGPGWTQYF.

This clonotype has a count of ten or more. J is TRBJ1-2 and V is TRBV7-2; D not resolved. This CDR3 spans 16 amino acids. V was cut by 1 base and J by 5 bases, with 17 bases left in between. The V gene's germline CDR1 is SGHTA and CDR2 FQGNSA. The CDR3 sequence is CASSLVPSVGPYGYTF. CDR3 coding DNA: TGTGCCAGCAGCTTAGTACCCTCAGTCGGACCTTATGGCTACACCTTC.